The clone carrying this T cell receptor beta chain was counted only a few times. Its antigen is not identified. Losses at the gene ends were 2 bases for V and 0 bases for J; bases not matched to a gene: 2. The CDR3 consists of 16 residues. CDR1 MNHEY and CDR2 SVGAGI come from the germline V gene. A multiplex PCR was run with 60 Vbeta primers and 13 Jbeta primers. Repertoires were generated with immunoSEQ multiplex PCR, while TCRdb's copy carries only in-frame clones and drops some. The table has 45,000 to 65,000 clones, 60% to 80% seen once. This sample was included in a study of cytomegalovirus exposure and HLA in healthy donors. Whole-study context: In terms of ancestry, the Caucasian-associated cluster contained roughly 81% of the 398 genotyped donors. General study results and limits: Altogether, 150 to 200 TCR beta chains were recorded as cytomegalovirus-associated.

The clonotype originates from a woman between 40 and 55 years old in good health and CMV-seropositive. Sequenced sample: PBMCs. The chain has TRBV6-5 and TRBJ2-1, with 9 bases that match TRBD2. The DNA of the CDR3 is TGTGCCAGCAGTTACCGGCGGGGGGGCTCCTACAATGAGCAGTTCTTC. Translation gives CASSYRRGGSYNEQFF.